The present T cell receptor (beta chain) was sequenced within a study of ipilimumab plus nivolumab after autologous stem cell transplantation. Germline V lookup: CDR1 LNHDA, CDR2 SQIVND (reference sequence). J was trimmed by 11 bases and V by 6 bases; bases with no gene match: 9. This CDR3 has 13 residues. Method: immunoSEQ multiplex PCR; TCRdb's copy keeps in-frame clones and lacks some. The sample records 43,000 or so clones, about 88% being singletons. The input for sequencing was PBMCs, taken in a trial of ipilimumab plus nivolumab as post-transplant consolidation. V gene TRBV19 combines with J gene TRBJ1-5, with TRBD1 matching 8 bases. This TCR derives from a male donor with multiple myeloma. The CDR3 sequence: CASSGQGTAAQHF. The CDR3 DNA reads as TGTGCCAGTAGCGGACAGGGTACGGCAGCCCAGCATTTT.